This is a list of T cell receptor beta chains from one sample in a study of blood T cell repertoires in COVID-19. Data came from immunoSEQ multiplex PCR; TCRdb stores just in-frame clones and leaves some out. The sample has more than 120,000 clones, around 87% seen once. Sequenced material: peripheral blood. These receptors all stem from a woman aged 45-60 years with active or convalescent COVID-19. The CDR3 runs from the conserved cysteine through the conserved F or W. The D gene is left open where the match is weak. Expanded clones get a size class; other rows say once, few or many, or leave the size out.

V gene: TRBV7-9
J gene: TRBJ1-1
clone size: -
D gene: TRBD1
CDR3 protein: CASSLPGQGATEAFF
CDR3 DNA: TGTGCCAGCAGCCTCCCGGGACAGGGGGCAACTGAAGCTTTCTTT

V gene: TRBV13
J gene: TRBJ2-7
clone size: -
D gene: TRBD1
CDR3 protein: CASSRGQGAREQYF
CDR3 DNA: TGTGCCAGCAGCCGCGGACAGGGGGCCCGCGAGCAGTACTTC

V gene: TRBV3-1/TRBV3-2
J gene: TRBJ1-2
clone size: -
D gene: -
CDR3 protein: CASSRDKYGYTF
CDR3 DNA: TGTGCCAGCAGCCGGGACAAATATGGCTACACCTTC

V gene: TRBV5-1
J gene: TRBJ2-1
clone size: -
D gene: TRBD1
CDR3 protein: CASSLGQGVNEQFF
CDR3 DNA: TGCGCCAGCAGCTTGGGACAGGGGGTTAATGAGCAGTTCTTC

V gene: TRBV19
J gene: TRBJ1-5
clone size: -
D gene: -
CDR3 protein: CASSDPTRGPQHF
CDR3 DNA: TGTGCCAGTAGTGACCCCACCCGGGGGCCCCAGCATTTT

V gene: TRBV9
J gene: TRBJ2-1
clone size: few
D gene: TRBD2
CDR3 protein: CASSVGVGLAGFNEQFF
CDR3 DNA: TGTGCCAGCAGCGTAGGTGTGGGACTAGCGGGATTCAATGAGCAGTTCTTC

V gene: TRBV27
J gene: TRBJ1-1
clone size: -
D gene: TRBD1
CDR3 protein: CASSLGAGGNTEAFF
CDR3 DNA: TGTGCCAGCAGTTTGGGGGCAGGGGGGAACACTGAAGCTTTCTTT

V gene: TRBV7-3
J gene: TRBJ2-3
clone size: once
D gene: -
CDR3 protein: CASSIRLADTQYF
CDR3 DNA: TGTGCCAGCAGCATTCGACTGGCAGATACGCAGTATTTT

V gene: TRBV28
J gene: TRBJ2-7
clone size: -
D gene: -
CDR3 protein: CASSPAGTHFEQYF
CDR3 DNA: TGTGCCAGCAGTCCGGCCGGGACTCACTTCGAGCAGTACTTC

V gene: TRBV21-1
J gene: TRBJ2-1
clone size: -
D gene: -
CDR3 protein: CASRHRELSYNEQFF
CDR3 DNA: TGTGCCAGCAGACACAGGGAGTTATCCTACAATGAGCAGTTCTTC

V gene: TRBV15
J gene: TRBJ2-3
clone size: -
D gene: TRBD1
CDR3 protein: CATSGRQGWGDGTQYF
CDR3 DNA: TGTGCCACCAGCGGACGACAGGGATGGGGTGACGGTACGCAGTATTTT

V gene: TRBV28
J gene: TRBJ2-1
clone size: -
D gene: TRBD2
CDR3 protein: CASSIGLAGIYNEQFF
CDR3 DNA: TGTGCCAGCAGCATAGGACTAGCGGGAATATACAATGAGCAGTTCTTC

V gene: TRBV5-1
J gene: TRBJ1-1
clone size: few
D gene: TRBD1
CDR3 protein: CASRPGTGWAEAFF
CDR3 DNA: TGCGCCAGCAGACCGGGGACAGGGTGGGCTGAAGCTTTCTTT

V gene: TRBV7-2
J gene: TRBJ1-2
clone size: -
D gene: TRBD1
CDR3 protein: CAGGDRGQYGYTF
CDR3 DNA: TGTGCCGGTGGGGACAGGGGGCAGTATGGCTACACCTTC

V gene: TRBV4-2
J gene: TRBJ2-7
clone size: -
D gene: TRBD2
CDR3 protein: CASSQEISGGAIPEQYF
CDR3 DNA: TGTGCCAGCAGCCAAGAAATTAGCGGGGGGGCTATCCCCGAGCAGTACTTC

V gene: TRBV7-9
J gene: TRBJ1-6
clone size: -
D gene: -
CDR3 protein: CASSLGGLYSYNSPLHF
CDR3 DNA: TGTGCCAGCAGCTTAGGTGGGCTTTACTCCTATAATTCACCCCTCCACTTT

V gene: TRBV6-5
J gene: TRBJ2-5
clone size: -
D gene: -
CDR3 protein: CASIGMEETQYF
CDR3 DNA: TGTGCCTCCATCGGTATGGAAGAGACCCAGTACTTC

V gene: TRBV7-2
J gene: TRBJ1-2
clone size: many
D gene: TRBD1
CDR3 protein: CASNPSATTQGQGYTF
CDR3 DNA: TGTGCCAGCAACCCTAGTGCGACCACACAGGGGCAGGGCTACACCTTC

V gene: TRBV3-1/TRBV3-2
J gene: TRBJ1-4
clone size: few
D gene: -
CDR3 protein: CASSQFGSTNEKLFF
CDR3 DNA: TGTGCCAGCAGCCAATTCGGTTCAACTAATGAAAAACTGTTTTTT

V gene: TRBV28
J gene: TRBJ2-2
clone size: once
D gene: TRBD1
CDR3 protein: CASTLAGDRGNTGELFF
CDR3 DNA: TGTGCCAGCACCCTTGCGGGGGACAGGGGAAACACCGGGGAGCTGTTTTTT

V gene: TRBV24-1
J gene: TRBJ2-4
clone size: -
D gene: -
CDR3 protein: CATSRQVVKNIQYF
CDR3 DNA: TGTGCCACCAGCCGACAGGTGGTCAAAAACATTCAGTACTTC

V gene: TRBV15
J gene: TRBJ2-7
clone size: -
D gene: TRBD1
CDR3 protein: CATSKNRGPYEQYF
CDR3 DNA: TGTGCCACCAGCAAGAACAGGGGCCCCTACGAGCAGTACTTC

V gene: TRBV7-9
J gene: TRBJ1-2
clone size: -
D gene: -
CDR3 protein: CASSSHGSLRRGYTF
CDR3 DNA: TGTGCCAGCAGCTCCCACGGGTCCCTGAGGCGTGGCTACACCTTC

V gene: TRBV28
J gene: TRBJ2-3
clone size: few
D gene: -
CDR3 protein: CASSLHGGGDTQYF
CDR3 DNA: TGTGCCAGCAGTTTACACGGGGGAGGAGATACGCAGTATTTT

V gene: TRBV7-9
J gene: TRBJ1-5
clone size: medium-sized
D gene: -
CDR3 protein: CASSSGVSGNQPQHF
CDR3 DNA: TGTGCCAGCAGCTCAGGGGTATCGGGCAATCAGCCCCAGCATTTT

V gene: TRBV28
J gene: TRBJ2-2
clone size: once
D gene: TRBD2
CDR3 protein: CASRLAGANTGELFF
CDR3 DNA: TGTGCCTCCAGATTAGCGGGGGCGAACACCGGGGAGCTGTTTTTT

V gene: TRBV28
J gene: TRBJ1-2
clone size: -
D gene: -
CDR3 protein: CASSHAGASYGYTF
CDR3 DNA: TGTGCCAGCAGCCATGCGGGGGCCTCATATGGCTACACCTTC

V gene: TRBV9
J gene: TRBJ2-1
clone size: -
D gene: TRBD2
CDR3 protein: CASSVTGTSGPSEQFF
CDR3 DNA: TGTGCCAGCAGCGTAACCGGGACTAGCGGACCCAGTGAGCAGTTCTTC

V gene: TRBV7-9
J gene: TRBJ2-7
clone size: once
D gene: TRBD1
CDR3 protein: CASSLGRDRAEQYF
CDR3 DNA: TGTGCCAGCAGCTTAGGGAGGGACAGGGCCGAGCAGTACTTC

V gene: TRBV11-2
J gene: TRBJ2-7
clone size: -
D gene: TRBD2
CDR3 protein: CASSLDAGVAYEQYF
CDR3 DNA: TGTGCCAGCAGCTTAGATGCGGGAGTGGCCTACGAGCAGTACTTC

V gene: TRBV19
J gene: TRBJ2-2
clone size: -
D gene: TRBD2
CDR3 protein: CASSGRLAGAPNTGELFF
CDR3 DNA: TGTGCCAGTAGTGGACGACTAGCGGGGGCCCCGAACACCGGGGAGCTGTTTTTT

V gene: TRBV30
J gene: TRBJ2-7
clone size: few
D gene: TRBD2
CDR3 protein: CAWSVGGSVTYEQYF
CDR3 DNA: TGTGCCTGGAGTGTTGGCGGGAGCGTCACCTACGAGCAGTACTTC

V gene: TRBV7-2
J gene: TRBJ1-3
clone size: -
D gene: -
CDR3 protein: CASRDQAAGNTIYF
CDR3 DNA: TGTGCCAGCAGGGATCAAGCGGCAGGAAACACCATATATTTT

V gene: TRBV19
J gene: TRBJ2-5
clone size: -
D gene: TRBD1
CDR3 protein: CASSPDRGETQYF
CDR3 DNA: TGTGCCAGTAGTCCCGACAGGGGAGAGACCCAGTACTTC

V gene: TRBV19
J gene: TRBJ2-7
clone size: many
D gene: TRBD1
CDR3 protein: CASSDGGTGFVEQYF
CDR3 DNA: TGTGCCAGTAGCGACGGGGGGACAGGGTTTGTCGAGCAGTACTTC

V gene: TRBV6-2/TRBV6-3
J gene: TRBJ2-1
clone size: -
D gene: -
CDR3 protein: CASSYLVGGSSYNEQFF
CDR3 DNA: TGTGCCAGCAGTTACTTAGTTGGAGGGAGCTCCTACAATGAGCAGTTCTTC

V gene: TRBV7-9
J gene: TRBJ1-1
clone size: -
D gene: -
CDR3 protein: CASSLVSGQIEAFF
CDR3 DNA: TGTGCCAGCAGCTTAGTGTCCGGACAGATTGAAGCTTTCTTT

V gene: TRBV11-2
J gene: TRBJ2-2
clone size: -
D gene: -
CDR3 protein: CASSLRVQNTGELFF
CDR3 DNA: TGTGCCAGCAGCCTCAGGGTCCAGAACACCGGGGAGCTGTTTTTT

V gene: TRBV19
J gene: TRBJ2-2
clone size: -
D gene: TRBD2
CDR3 protein: CATGGGLAGVEEELFF
CDR3 DNA: TGTGCCACTGGAGGCGGACTAGCGGGAGTTGAGGAGGAGCTGTTTTTT

V gene: TRBV29-1
J gene: TRBJ2-3
clone size: -
D gene: -
CDR3 protein: CSAELTDTQYF
CDR3 DNA: TGCAGCGCTGAACTAACAGATACGCAGTATTTT